Below are 12 T cell receptor beta chains sequenced from a single sample in a study of CD8+ T cells in alopecia areata. cDNA serving as the sequencing template came from extracted, reverse transcribed RNA. Clones were read by immunoSEQ multiplex PCR, and TCRdb kept only the in-frame ones, dropping some. The sample contains over 100,000 clones, none of them singletons. Sequencing was done on a sample of lesional skin. The receptors here all came from a C3H/HeJ mouse with alopecia areata. Strain haplotype (MHC): H2-k.

A note on this clone: The germline and genes are mouse ones. The read ends 4 residues before the CDR3 terminus; that terminus is restored from the germline J gene. The V and J genes are TRBV19 and TRBJ2-7; the D gene is possibly TRBD1 (5 bases). Per germline, CDR1 FNHDT and CDR2 SITEND (reference sequence). This CDR3 spans 14 amino acids. This CDR3 is CASSIVQGAYEQYF. The part of the CDR3 DNA that was read is TGTGCCAGCAGTATAGTCCAGGGTGCATAT.

Only a few counts were recorded for this clone. The genes are named according to mouse. The CDR3 end falls 4 residues outside the read, so it is completed with the germline J gene. The sample has other DNA sequences that encode this CDR3 too. The V call is TRBV13-1, the J call TRBJ2-3; 12 nucleotides agree with TRBD2. CDR1 and CDR2 (germline): NSHNY, SYGAGN. Germline trimming cut 3 bases from V and 0 bases from J; bases unmatched to any gene: 2. The CDR3 consists of 16 residues. The sequenced CDR3 bases are TGTGCCAGCAGTGGGGGGACTGGGGGGAGTGCAGAA. Encoded protein: CASSGGTGGSAE. The CDR3 as a whole reads CASSGGTGGSAETLYF.

With respect to this clone: Each gene name is a mouse one. Incomplete CDR3 DNA: TGTGCCAGCGGGGACAGGGGCACCGGG. It specifies CASGDRGTG. The full CDR3 protein reads CASGDRGTGQLYF. This chain connects TRBV13-2 to TRBJ2-2, with TRBD1 identical over 9 bases. The read terminates 4 residues before the CDR3 end, so the remaining end is supplied by the germline J gene. Germline CDR1 reads NNHNN; CDR2 reads SYGAGS (reference sequence). The CDR3 is 13 amino acids. Trimming cost V 5 bases and J 4 bases; bases outside gene matches: 0.

This clone was picked up many times. Gene labels here are mouse ones. The CDR3 extends 4 residues past the end of the read, so its final part is completed from the germline J gene. This sequence joins TRBV13-3 and TRBJ1-2, with 10 bases fitting TRBD1. The CDR3 consists of 15 residues. The V gene's germline CDR1 is NNHDY and CDR2 SYVADS. CDR3 loop: CASSDPGQGWSDYTF. CDR3 DNA (partial): TGTGCCAGCAGTGATCCGGGACAGGGGTGGTCC.

Regarding this clone: The gene names given are mouse names. Sequencing ends 4 residues short of the CDR3 end; the germline J gene provides the rest. The V and J genes are TRBV13-3 and TRBJ2-1; TRBD1 matches 7 bases. J gave up 1 base and V 3 bases, and 4 bases lay outside the gene matches. Germline CDR1 is NNHDY and CDR2 is SYVADS. This CDR3 contains 15 residues. Incomplete CDR3 DNA: TGTGCCAGCAGTGGCGGGACAGTAAACTATGCT. Protein sequence: CASSGGTVNYA. The whole CDR3 sequence reads CASSGGTVNYAEQFF.

This clone has only a few counts. A mismatch at residue 13 separates the TCRdb protein from the translated DNA, so the protein presented here was translated from the DNA. Genes and germline are mouse. The read ends 3 residues early relative to the CDR3; the germline J gene fills the gap. The V and J genes are TRBV13-3 and TRBJ1-6; 7 bases agree with TRBD1. TRBJ1-6 carries the ORF label, with uncertain function. Losses at the gene ends were 0 bases for V and 8 bases for J; bases not matched to a gene: 8. Germline V CDR1 and CDR2: NNHDY, SYVADS. This CDR3 contains 16 residues. Here the CDR3 reads CASSDASTGLDSPLYF. The CDR3 DNA, read in part, is TGTGCCAGCAGTGATGCCTCGACAGGGTTGGATTCGCCC.

This clone has just a few counts. Gene names are mouse gene names. CDR3 DNA, as far as it was read: TGTGCCAGCAGTGGGCAGGGGGCGCGCGAA. Its protein product is CASSGQGARE. The whole CDR3 reads CASSGQGARERLFF. The V call is TRBV13-1, the J call TRBJ1-4, with TRBD1 matching 8 bases. The read comes to an end 4 residues before the CDR3 does, leaving the germline J gene to fill in the end. Germline CDR1 NSHNY, CDR2 SYGAGN. The CDR3 length is 14 residues.

This clone was seen only a few times. All gene names here are mouse names. The read stops 4 residues short of the end of the CDR3; the missing end is completed from the germline J gene. The rearrangement joins TRBV13-3 to TRBJ2-3; TRBD2 agrees at 10 bases. V was pared by 0 bases and J by 0 bases, with 7 bases of the junction left unmatched. Germline loops: CDR1 NNHDY, CDR2 SYVADS. This CDR3 is 18 amino acids long. The CDR3 reads CASSDEETGGTSAETLYF. CDR3 bases read: TGTGCCAGCAGTGATGAGGAGACTGGGGGGACTAGTGCAGAA.

This clone was seen a handful of times. Germline and genes here are mouse. The CDR3 end falls 4 residues outside the read, so it is completed with the germline J gene. The sample contains more than one DNA sequence encoding this CDR3. The chain has TRBV13-3 and TRBJ2-5, with TRBD2 matching 10 bases. V gave up 1 base and J gave up 3 bases; unmatched junction bases: 5. The CDR3 has 16 residues. From germline, CDR1 is NNHDY and CDR2 SYVADS. CDR3 amino acids: CASSDSGGARQDTQYF. The CDR3 bases that were read are TGTGCCAGCAGTGATTCTGGGGGGGCGAGGCAAGAC.

Of note for this clone: Genes and germline come from the mouse. Read data end 4 residues before the CDR3 end; the end is taken from the germline J gene. The chain carries TRBV31 and TRBJ2-5, with 8 bases matching TRBD2. Germline CDR1 and CDR2: GKSSPN and SITVG. The length of the CDR3 is 14 residues. CDR3 residues: CAWSPTGGSDTQYF. Incomplete CDR3 DNA: TGTGCCTGGAGTCCAACTGGGGGAAGCGAC.

In regard to this clone: Gene names denote mouse genes. The read terminates 4 residues ahead of where the CDR3 ends, so the germline J gene completes it. The chain employs TRBV13-3 and TRBJ1-2; TRBD1 aligns across 10 bases. Germline CDR1 reads NNHDY; CDR2 reads SYVADS. The CDR3 has 14 residues. The part of the CDR3 DNA that was read is TGTGCCAGCAGTGCTAGGACAGGGGGATCC. This sequence encodes CASSARTGGS. The entire CDR3 reads CASSARTGGSDYTF.

Turning to this clone: Mouse germline and gene names are used. The CDR3 end lies 4 residues beyond the end of the read and is filled in from the germline J gene. Other DNA sequences within the sample encode an identical CDR3. The chain carries TRBV19 and TRBJ2-2, with 8 bases lining up with TRBD2. The J segment lost 1 base and the V segment lost 6 bases, leaving 2 bases of the junction unmatched. The V gene's germline CDR1 is FNHDT and CDR2 SITEND (reference sequence). This CDR3 region has 14 residues. The CDR3 is CASTTGGNTGQLYF. The CDR3 DNA, read in part, is TGTGCCAGCACAACTGGGGGAAACACCGGG.